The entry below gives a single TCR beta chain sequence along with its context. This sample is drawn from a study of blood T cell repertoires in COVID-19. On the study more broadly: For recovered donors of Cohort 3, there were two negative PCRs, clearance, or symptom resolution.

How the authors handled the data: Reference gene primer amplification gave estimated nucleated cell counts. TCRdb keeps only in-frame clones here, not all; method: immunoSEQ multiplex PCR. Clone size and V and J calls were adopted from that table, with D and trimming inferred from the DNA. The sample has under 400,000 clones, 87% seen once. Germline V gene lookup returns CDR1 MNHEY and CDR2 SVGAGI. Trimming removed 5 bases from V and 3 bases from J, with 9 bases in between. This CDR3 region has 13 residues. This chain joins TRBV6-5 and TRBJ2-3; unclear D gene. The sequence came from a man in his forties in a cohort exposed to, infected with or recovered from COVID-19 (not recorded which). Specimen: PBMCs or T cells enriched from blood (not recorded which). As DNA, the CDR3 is TGTGCCAGCAGTAAACCCGGGACAGATACGCAGTATTTT. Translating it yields CASSKPGTDTQYF.